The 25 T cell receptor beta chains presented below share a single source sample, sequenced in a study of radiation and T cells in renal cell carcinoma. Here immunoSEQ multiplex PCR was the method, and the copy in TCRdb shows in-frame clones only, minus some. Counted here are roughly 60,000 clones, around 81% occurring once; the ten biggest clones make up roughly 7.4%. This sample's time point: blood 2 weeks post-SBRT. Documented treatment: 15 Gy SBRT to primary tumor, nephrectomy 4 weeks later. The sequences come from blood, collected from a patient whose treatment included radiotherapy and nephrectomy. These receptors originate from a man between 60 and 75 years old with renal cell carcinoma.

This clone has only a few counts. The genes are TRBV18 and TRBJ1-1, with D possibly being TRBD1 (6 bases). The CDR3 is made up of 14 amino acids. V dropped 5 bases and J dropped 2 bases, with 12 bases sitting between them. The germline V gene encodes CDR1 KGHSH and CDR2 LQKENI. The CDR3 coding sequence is TGTGCCAGCTCAGGAATACAGGGAAACACTGAAGCTTTCTTT. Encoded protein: CASSGIQGNTEAFF.

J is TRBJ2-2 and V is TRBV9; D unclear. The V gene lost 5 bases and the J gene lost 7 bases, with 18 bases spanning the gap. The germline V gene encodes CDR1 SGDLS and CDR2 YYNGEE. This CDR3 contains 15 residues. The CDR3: CASSTGHLGDGELFF. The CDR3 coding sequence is TGTGCCAGCAGTACCGGCCATTTGGGCGACGGGGAGCTGTTTTTT. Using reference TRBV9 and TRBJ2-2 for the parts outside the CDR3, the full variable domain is DSGVTQTPKHLITATGQRVTLRCSPRSGDLSVYWYQQSLDQGLQFLIQYYNGEERAKGNILERFSAQQFPDLHSELNLSSLELGDSALYFCASSTGHLGDGELFFGEGSRLTVL.

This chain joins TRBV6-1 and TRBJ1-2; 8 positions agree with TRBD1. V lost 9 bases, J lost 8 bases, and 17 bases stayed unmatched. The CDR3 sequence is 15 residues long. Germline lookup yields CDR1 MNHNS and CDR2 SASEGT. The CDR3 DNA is TGTGCCAGTACGGCGACAGGGGCCGGATCGAGGGGCTACACCTTC. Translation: CASTATGAGSRGYTF.

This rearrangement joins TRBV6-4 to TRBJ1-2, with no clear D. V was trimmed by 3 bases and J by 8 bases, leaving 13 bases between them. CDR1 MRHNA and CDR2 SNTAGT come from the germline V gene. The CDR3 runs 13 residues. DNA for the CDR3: TGTGCCAGCAGTGATACCCCCCCGGTGGGCTACACCTTC. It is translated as CASSDTPPVGYTF.

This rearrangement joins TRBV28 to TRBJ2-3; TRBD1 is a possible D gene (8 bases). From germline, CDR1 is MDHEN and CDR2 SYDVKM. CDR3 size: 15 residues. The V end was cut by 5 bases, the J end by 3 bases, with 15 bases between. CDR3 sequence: CASSKNRGGTDTQYF. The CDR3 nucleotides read TGTGCCAGCAGTAAAAACAGGGGGGGAACAGATACGCAGTATTTT.

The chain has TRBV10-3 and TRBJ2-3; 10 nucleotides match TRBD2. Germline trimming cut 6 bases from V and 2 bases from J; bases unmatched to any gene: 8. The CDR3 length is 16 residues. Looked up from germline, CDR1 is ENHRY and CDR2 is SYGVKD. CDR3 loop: CAIRVGLAETTDTQYF. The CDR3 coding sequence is TGTGCCATCAGGGTCGGACTAGCGGAAACCACAGATACGCAGTATTTT.

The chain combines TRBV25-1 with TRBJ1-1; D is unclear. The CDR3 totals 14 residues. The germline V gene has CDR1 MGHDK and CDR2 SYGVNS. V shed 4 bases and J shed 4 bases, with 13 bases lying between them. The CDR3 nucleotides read TGTGCCAGCAGTGTTCTAGACTTATCCACTGAAGCTTTCTTT. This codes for CASSVLDLSTEAFF.

The CDR3 nucleotides are TGTGCCACCAGCAGGGGACAGGGGGCGGAAGAGCAGTACTTC. It is translated as CATSRGQGAEEQYF. V is TRBV15 and J is TRBJ2-7; the match to TRBD1 covers 12 bases. This CDR3 region has 14 residues. V trimming: 3 bases; J trimming: 7 bases; junction bases outside the gene matches: 4. Per the germline V gene, CDR1 is LNHNV and CDR2 is YYDKDF (reference sequence).

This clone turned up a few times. The chain's CDR3 is CASSLNLGADTQYF. As DNA, the CDR3 is TGTGCCAGCAGCTTAAATCTGGGGGCTGATACGCAGTATTTT. The rearrangement uses TRBV7-3 and TRBJ2-3, with D tentatively TRBD1 (6 bases). Germline V gene data show CDR1 as SGHTA and CDR2 as FQGTGA. The CDR3 loop spans 14 amino acids. Between the trimmed V and J ends, which lost 1 base and 6 bases, there was a span of 11 bases. The entire variable domain, with the rest obtained from reference TRBV7-3 and TRBJ2-3, is as follows: GAGVSQTPSNKVTEKGKYVELRCDPISGHTALYWYRQSLGQGPEFLIYFQGTGAADDSGLPNDRFFAVRPEGSVSTLKIQRTERGDSAVYLCASSLNLGADTQYFGPGTRLTVL.

CDR3 nucleotide sequence: TGTGCCAGCAGCCAATCGTCGCGGGGAGGGAATGAGCAGTTCTTC. It codes for CASSQSSRGGNEQFF. The gene calls are TRBV16 and TRBJ2-1; 7 nucleotides match TRBD2. CDR3 length equals 15 residues. The V gene end was trimmed by 0 bases and the J gene end by 7 bases; junction bases not matched to a gene: 6. From germline, CDR1 is KGHSY and CDR2 FQNENV.

The CDR3 loop reads CASSETGTGFYEQYV. The CDR3 DNA follows: TGTGCCAGCAGTGAAACCGGGACAGGGTTCTACGAGCAGTACGTC. The genes are TRBV6-1 and TRBJ2-7; 9 bases agree with TRBD1. The CDR3 contains 15 residues. Germline V gene sequence: CDR1 MNHNS, CDR2 SASEGT. The ends lost 2 bases at V and 3 bases at J; junction bases unmatched: 5.

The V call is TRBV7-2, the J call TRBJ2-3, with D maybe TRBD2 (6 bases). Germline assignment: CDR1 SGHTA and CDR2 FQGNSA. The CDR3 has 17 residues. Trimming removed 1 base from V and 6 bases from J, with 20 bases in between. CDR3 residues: CASSLGIVEAGLDTQYF. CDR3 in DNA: TGTGCCAGCAGCTTAGGGATCGTGGAGGCGGGGTTGGATACGCAGTATTTT. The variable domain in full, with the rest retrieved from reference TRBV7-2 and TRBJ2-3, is GAGVSQSPSNKVTEKGKDVELRCDPISGHTALYWYRQSLGQGLEFLIYFQGNSAPDKSGLPSDRFSAERTGGSVSTLTIQRTQQEDSAVYLCASSLGIVEAGLDTQYFGPGTRLTVL.

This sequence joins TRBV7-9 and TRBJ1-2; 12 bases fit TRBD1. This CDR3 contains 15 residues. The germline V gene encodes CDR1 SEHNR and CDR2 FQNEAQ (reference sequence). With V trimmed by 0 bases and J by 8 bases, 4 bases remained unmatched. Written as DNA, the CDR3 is TGTGCCAGCAGCTTAGCCGGGGACAGGGGGCTAGGCTACACCTTC. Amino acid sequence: CASSLAGDRGLGYTF.

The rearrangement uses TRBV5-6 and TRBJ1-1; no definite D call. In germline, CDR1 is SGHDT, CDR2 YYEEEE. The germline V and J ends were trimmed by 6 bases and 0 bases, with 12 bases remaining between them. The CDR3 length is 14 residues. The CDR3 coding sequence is TGTGCCAGCAACCGGTATCCCATGAACACTGAAGCTTTCTTT. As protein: CASNRYPMNTEAFF.

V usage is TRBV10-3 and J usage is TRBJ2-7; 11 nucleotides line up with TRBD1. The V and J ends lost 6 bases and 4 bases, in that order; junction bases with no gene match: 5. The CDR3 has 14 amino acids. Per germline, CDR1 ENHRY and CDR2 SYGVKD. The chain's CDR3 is CAISRGQGVYEQYV. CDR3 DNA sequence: TGTGCCATCAGCCGGGGACAGGGGGTTTACGAGCAGTACGTC.

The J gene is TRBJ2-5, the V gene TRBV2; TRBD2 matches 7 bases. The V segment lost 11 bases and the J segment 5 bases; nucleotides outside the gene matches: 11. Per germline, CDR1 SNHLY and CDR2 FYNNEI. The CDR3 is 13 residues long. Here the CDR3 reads CAPGGGGEETQYF. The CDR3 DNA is TGTGCCCCCGGTGGGGGGGGTGAGGAGACCCAGTACTTC.

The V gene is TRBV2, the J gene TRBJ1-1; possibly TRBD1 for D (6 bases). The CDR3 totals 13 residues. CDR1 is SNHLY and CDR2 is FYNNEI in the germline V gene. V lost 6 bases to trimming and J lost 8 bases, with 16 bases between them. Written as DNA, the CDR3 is TGTGCCAGCAGCCCGGACAGCCTTATGGAAGCTTTCTTT. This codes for CASSPDSLMEAFF.

The CDR3 reads CASSLVPGGYEQYF. The CDR3 coding sequence is TGCGCCAGCAGCTTGGTCCCAGGGGGCTACGAGCAGTACTTC. The chain has TRBV5-1 and TRBJ2-7; TRBD1 matches at 7 bases. Germline CDR1 and CDR2: SGHRS and YFSETQ. With 0 bases clipped from V and 3 bases from J, the junction kept 3 bases outside the gene matches. This CDR3 region has 14 residues.

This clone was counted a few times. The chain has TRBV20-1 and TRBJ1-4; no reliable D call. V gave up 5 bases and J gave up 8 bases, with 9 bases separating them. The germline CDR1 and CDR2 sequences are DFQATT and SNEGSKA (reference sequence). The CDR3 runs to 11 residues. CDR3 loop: CSAPRLEKLFF. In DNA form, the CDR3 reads TGCAGTGCTCCCCGACTCGAAAAACTGTTTTTT.

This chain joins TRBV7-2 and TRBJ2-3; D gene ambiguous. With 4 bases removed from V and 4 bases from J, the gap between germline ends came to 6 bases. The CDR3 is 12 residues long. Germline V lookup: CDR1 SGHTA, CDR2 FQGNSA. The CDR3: CASSSFADTQYF. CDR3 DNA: TGTGCCAGCAGCTCCTTTGCAGATACGCAGTATTTT.

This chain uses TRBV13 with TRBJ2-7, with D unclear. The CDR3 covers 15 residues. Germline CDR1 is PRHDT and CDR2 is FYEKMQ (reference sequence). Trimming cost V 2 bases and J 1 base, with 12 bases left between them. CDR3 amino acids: CASSLRQVGSYEQYF. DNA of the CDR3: TGTGCCAGCAGCTTACGGCAGGTGGGATCCTACGAGCAGTACTTC.

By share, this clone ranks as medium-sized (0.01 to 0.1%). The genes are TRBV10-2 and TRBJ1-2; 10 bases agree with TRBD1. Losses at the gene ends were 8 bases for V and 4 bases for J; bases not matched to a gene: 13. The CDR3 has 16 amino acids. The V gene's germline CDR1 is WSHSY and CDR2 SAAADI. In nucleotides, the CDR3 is TGCGCCAGCTCGGGAGGGACAGGGGCCCTCTCCTATGGCTACACCTTC. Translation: CASSGGTGALSYGYTF.

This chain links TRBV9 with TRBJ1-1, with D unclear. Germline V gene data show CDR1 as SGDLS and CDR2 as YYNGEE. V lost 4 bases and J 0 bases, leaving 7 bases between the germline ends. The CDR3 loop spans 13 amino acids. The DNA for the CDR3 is TGTGCCAGCAGCCTTGGGATGAACACTGAAGCTTTCTTT. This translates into CASSLGMNTEAFF.

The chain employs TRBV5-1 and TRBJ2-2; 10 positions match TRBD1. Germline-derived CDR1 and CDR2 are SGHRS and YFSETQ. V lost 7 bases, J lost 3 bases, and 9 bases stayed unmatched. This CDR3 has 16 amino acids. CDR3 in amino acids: CASGPRGQGDTGELFF. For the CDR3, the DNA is TGCGCCAGCGGGCCCCGAGGACAGGGGGACACCGGGGAGCTGTTTTTT.

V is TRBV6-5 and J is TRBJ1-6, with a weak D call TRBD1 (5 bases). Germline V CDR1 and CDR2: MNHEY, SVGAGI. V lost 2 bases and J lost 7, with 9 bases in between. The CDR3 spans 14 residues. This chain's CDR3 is CASSYRDGNSPLHF. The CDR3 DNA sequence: TGTGCCAGCAGTTACCGGGACGGAAATTCACCCCTCCACTTT.